This TCR beta chain was profiled in a study of vaccination and CD4 T cells after COVID-19. Study as a whole: Typically, post-vaccine samples were obtained a median approximately 72 days after dose two, within a range of 14 to 241. Study-wide results and limits: Relatively small numbers of convalescent patients were studied, with no early post-infection timepoints included. It was found that, in convalescent patients, 304 of 307 vaccine-specific clones were spike mono-reactive.

TCRdb analysed the PCR reads with MiXCR anew, one entry per CDR3 protein. The sample lists approximately 20,000 distinct CDR3 sequences; around 62% were seen once. CDR3 length: 15 amino acids. Germline V gives CDR1 SGHNT, CDR2 YYREEE (reference sequence). V was shortened by 4 bases and J by 6 bases, with 19 bases between the two germline ends. About this clonotype: Its antigen is still unknown.

This receptor was taken from a human donor who had recovered from COVID-19. The chain recombines TRBV5-4 with TRBJ2-5; D might be TRBD2 (5 bases). The sample here was CD4+ T cells from blood, taken before SARS-CoV-2 vaccination. CDR3 sequence: CASSRVRDSRKTQYF. In nucleotides, the CDR3 is TGTGCCAGCAGCCGCGTTCGGGATTCGAGGAAGACCCAGTACTTC.